This entry describes one T cell receptor beta chain. Assay used: immunoSEQ multiplex PCR; TCRdb lists only in-frame clones, some missing. The table lists fewer than 600,000 clones, more than 75% of them singletons, with over 10% in the top ten. These data come from a study of shared clonotypes between healthy human individuals. The germline V and J ends were trimmed by 0 bases and 3 bases, with 7 bases remaining between them. Looked up from germline, CDR1 is SGDLS and CDR2 is YYNGEE. This CDR3 is built from 14 residues. This receptor was obtained from a woman in her thirties or forties in good health. Some clones in this sample may be carry-over from other donors' samples. The chain combines TRBV9 with TRBJ1-5; unclear D gene. The sequenced material came from PBMCs. CDR3 bases: TGTGCCAGCAGCGTAGGACCTGACAATCAGCCCCAGCATTTT. Translated: CASSVGPDNQPQHF.